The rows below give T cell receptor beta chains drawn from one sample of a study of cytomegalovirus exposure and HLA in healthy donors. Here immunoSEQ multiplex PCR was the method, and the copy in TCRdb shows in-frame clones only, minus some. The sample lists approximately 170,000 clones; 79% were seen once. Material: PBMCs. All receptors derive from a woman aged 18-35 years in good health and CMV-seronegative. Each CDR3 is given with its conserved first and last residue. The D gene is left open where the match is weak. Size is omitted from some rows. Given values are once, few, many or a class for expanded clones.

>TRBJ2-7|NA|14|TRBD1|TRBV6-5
TGTGCCAGCAGGGGGGGACAGGGGCGCTACGAGCAGTACTTC
CASRGGQGRYEQYF
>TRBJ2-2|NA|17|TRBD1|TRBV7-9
TGTGCCAGCAGCATTCGGACAGGGGGCCAGTATACCGGGGAGCTGTTTTTT
CASSIRTGGQYTGELFF
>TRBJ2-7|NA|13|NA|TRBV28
TGTGCCAGCAGATCGACAGTTTCCTACGAGCAGTACTTC
CASRSTVSYEQYF
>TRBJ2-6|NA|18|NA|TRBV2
TGTGCCAGCATCCAACCTCTAACAGGGCACTCTGGGGCCAACGTCCTGACTTTC
CASIQPLTGHSGANVLTF
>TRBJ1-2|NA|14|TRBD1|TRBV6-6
TGTGCCAGCAGTTATGTGAAACAGGGGCTTGGCTACACCTTC
CASSYVKQGLGYTF
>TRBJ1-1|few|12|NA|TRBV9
TGTGCCAGCAGCGTAGGGGGCGCTGAAGCTTTCTTT
CASSVGGAEAFF
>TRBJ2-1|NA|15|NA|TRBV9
TGTGCCAGCAGCGTAGAAGGCCAGGCTGGCAATGAGCAGTTCTTC
CASSVEGQAGNEQFF
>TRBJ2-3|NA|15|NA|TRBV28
TGTGCCAGCAGCCCCGCCGGAGAGATAAGCGATACGCAGTATTTT
CASSPAGEISDTQYF
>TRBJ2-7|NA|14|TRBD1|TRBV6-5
TGTGCCAGCAGAAACCGGGACAGTCCTAACGAGCAGTACTTC
CASRNRDSPNEQYF
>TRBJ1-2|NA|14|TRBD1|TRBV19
TGTGCCAGTAGTGCTAGGGACAGGGAGTATGGCTACACCTTC
CASSARDREYGYTF
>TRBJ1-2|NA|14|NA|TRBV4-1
TGCGCCAGCAGCCAAGGGGATGGGAGGTATGGCTACACCTTC
CASSQGDGRYGYTF
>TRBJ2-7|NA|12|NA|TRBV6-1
TGTGCTAGCAGTGCCGGGTCCTACGAGCAGTACTTC
CASSAGSYEQYF
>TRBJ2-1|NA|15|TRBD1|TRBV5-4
TGTGCCAGCAGCCCTGCGGACAGGGGCGATAATGAGCAGTTCTTC
CASSPADRGDNEQFF
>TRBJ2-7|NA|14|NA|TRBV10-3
TGTGCCATCAGTTTGACTAGTAGCTCCTACGAGCAGTACTTC
CAISLTSSSYEQYF
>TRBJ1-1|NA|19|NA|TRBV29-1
TGCAGCGTTTTCCCCCCGTGGCCCGACAGGACCTTGGGGAACACTGAAGCTTTCTTT
CSVFPPWPDRTLGNTEAFF
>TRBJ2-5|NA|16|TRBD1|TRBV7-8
TGTGCCAGCACCAATGACCGGGACAGGGACCAAGAGACCCAGTACTTC
CASTNDRDRDQETQYF
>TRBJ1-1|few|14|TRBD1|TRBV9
TGTGCCAGCAGCGCGAGTGGGGACAGGGGAAGAGCTTTCTTT
CASSASGDRGRAFF
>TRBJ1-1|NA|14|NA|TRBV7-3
TGTGCCAGCAGCTTAGGGGGGGCGAACACTGAAGCTTTCTTT
CASSLGGANTEAFF
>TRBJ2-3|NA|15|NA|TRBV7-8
TGTGCCAGCAGCTTAATAGCGGTGATCACAGATACGCAGTATTTT
CASSLIAVITDTQYF
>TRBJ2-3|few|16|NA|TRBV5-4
TGTGCCAGCAGCTTGGGACTAGGTCTAAACACAGATACGCAGTATTTT
CASSLGLGLNTDTQYF
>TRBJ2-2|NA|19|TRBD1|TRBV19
TGTGCCAGTAGTGCGCTAATCTCCCAGGGGGCGTGGAACACCGGGGAGCTGTTTTTT
CASSALISQGAWNTGELFF
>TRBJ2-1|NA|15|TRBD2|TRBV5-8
TGTGCCAGCAGCTTGGGTAGCGGGAGACTCAATGAGCAGTTCTTC
CASSLGSGRLNEQFF
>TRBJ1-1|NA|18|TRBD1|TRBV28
TGTGCCAGCAGTCCGCCGGGACAGGAATCGATAAGGGAGACTGAAGCTTTCTTT
CASSPPGQESIRETEAFF
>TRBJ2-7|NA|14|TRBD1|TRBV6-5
TGTGCCAGCAGTTATACCGAACAGGGGTACGAGCAGTACTTC
CASSYTEQGYEQYF
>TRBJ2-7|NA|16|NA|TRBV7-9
TGTGCCAGCAGCTTAGGAGAGGGCGGGTTCCCCTACGAGCAGTACTTC
CASSLGEGGFPYEQYF